Following are 13 T cell receptor beta chains from one sample sequenced in a study of control samples from healthy donors and cancer patients. The assay was immunoSEQ multiplex PCR, and TCRdb's table has in-frame clones only and misses some. This sample has about 410,000 clones, with about 93% found just once. Material for sequencing was PBMCs. These receptors all stem from a man in his forties with head and neck cancer.

The chain links TRBV28 to TRBJ2-4; 7 nucleotides line up with TRBD1. After removal of 6 bases from V and 6 bases from J, the junction contained 8 bases not matched to a gene. The CDR3 is made up of 14 amino acids. From germline, CDR1 is MDHEN and CDR2 SYDVKM. The CDR3 DNA is TGTGCCAGCAGCGACAGGGTGTCTCCAAACATTCAGTACTTC. Translation gives CASSDRVSPNIQYF.

The V and J genes are TRBV28 and TRBJ2-3; the match to TRBD1 covers 9 bases. The V segment lost 1 base and the J segment 6 bases; nucleotides outside the gene matches: 8. Germline V CDR1 and CDR2: MDHEN, SYDVKM. The CDR3 consists of 16 residues. CDR3 sequence: CASSLSTQGAGDTQYF. The DNA for the CDR3 is TGTGCCAGCAGTTTATCAACACAGGGGGCGGGGGATACGCAGTATTTT.

V is TRBV25-1 and J is TRBJ1-6; D not certain. The ends were cut back, 6 bases at V and 9 bases at J, with 12 bases in the middle. CDR1 and CDR2 (germline): MGHDK, SYGVNS. The CDR3 runs to 13 residues. The DNA for the CDR3 is TGTGCCAGCAGGTCTACCCCGCGTTCACCCCTCCACTTT. Protein sequence: CASRSTPRSPLHF.

The chain recombines TRBV5-5 with TRBJ1-1; D might be TRBD1 (5 bases). In germline, CDR1 is SGHKS, CDR2 YYEKEE (reference sequence). V dropped 0 bases and J dropped 1 base, with 13 bases sitting between them. This CDR3 is 16 amino acids long. The CDR3 loop reads CASSLGAGTANTEAFF. The DNA of the CDR3 is TGTGCCAGCAGCTTGGGTGCCGGGACGGCGAACACTGAAGCTTTCTTT.

J is TRBJ1-1 and V is TRBV5-1; D is unclear. V was cut by 5 bases and J by 1 base, with 9 bases left in between. CDR3 size: 13 residues. CDR1 is SGHRS and CDR2 is YFSETQ in the germline V gene. The CDR3 nucleotides are TGCGCCAGCAGTCGAGAACCGAACACTGAAGCTTTCTTT. It yields the protein CASSREPNTEAFF.

V usage is TRBV4-3 and J usage is TRBJ2-3, with no clear D. With 1 base removed from V and 3 bases from J, the gap between germline ends came to 11 bases. The CDR3 runs 15 residues. Germline assignment: CDR1 LGHNA and CDR2 YSLEER. In DNA, the CDR3 is TGCGCCAGCAGCCAAGCAGGCTTTTCGACAGATACGCAGTATTTT. Translation gives CASSQAGFSTDTQYF.

J is TRBJ1-2 and V is TRBV5-1; TRBD1 agrees at 7 bases. Trimming took 0 bases from V and 8 from J; bases not matched to a gene: 4. Germline lookup yields CDR1 SGHRS and CDR2 YFSETQ. The CDR3 is 13 amino acids. The CDR3 bases are TGCGCCAGCAGCTTGGAAGGGGGCGACGGCTACACCTTC. Translated: CASSLEGGDGYTF.

The genes are TRBV5-4 and TRBJ1-4; 8 bases map to TRBD1. CDR3 length equals 15 residues. The germline gives CDR1 SGHNT, CDR2 YYREEE (reference sequence). V shed 0 bases, J shed 10 bases, and the junction held 8 bases outside the gene matches. CDR3 nucleotide sequence: TGTGCCAGCAGCTTGGCCGGACAGGGCTTGGGAAAACTGTTTTTT. Its translation: CASSLAGQGLGKLFF. Complete variable domain (other parts from reference TRBV5-4 and TRBJ1-4): ETGVTQSPTHLIKTRGQQVTLRCSSQSGHNTVSWYQQALGQGPQFIFQYYREEENGRGNFPPRFSGLQFPNYSSELNVNALELDDSALYLCASSLAGQGLGKLFFGSGTQLSVL.

This clone has just one count. The chain has TRBV9 and TRBJ2-2; 7 nucleotides match TRBD1. Germline CDR1 is SGDLS and CDR2 is YYNGEE. V lost 1 base and J lost 0; bases outside the gene matches: 6. This CDR3 spans 17 amino acids. The CDR3 nucleotides read TGTGCCAGCAGCGTATCTCACCAGGGGGCGAACACCGGGGAGCTGTTTTTT. It yields the protein CASSVSHQGANTGELFF.

This sequence joins TRBV7-3 and TRBJ2-3; 8 bases are a match to TRBD2. The V and J ends lost 3 bases and 2 bases, in that order; junction bases with no gene match: 4. The CDR3 is 15 amino acids. Germline V gives CDR1 SGHTA, CDR2 FQGTGA. The CDR3 coding sequence is TGTGCCAGCAGCTTTAGCGGGGATTTCACAGATACGCAGTATTTT. The encoded protein is CASSFSGDFTDTQYF.

V is TRBV5-1 and J is TRBJ1-2; 11 bases are shared with TRBD1. CDR3 size: 15 residues. Germline CDR1 SGHRS, CDR2 YFSETQ. The ends lost 4 bases at V and 7 bases at J; junction bases unmatched: 9. This CDR3 reads CASSPGTGGRGGYTF. As DNA, the CDR3 is TGCGCCAGCAGCCCCGGGACAGGGGGTCGTGGTGGCTACACCTTC.

This chain connects TRBV4-1 to TRBJ1-5; TRBD1 matches 8 bases. Germline assignment: CDR1 MGHRA and CDR2 YSYEKL. Germline trimming cut 0 bases from V and 1 base from J; bases unmatched to any gene: 14. CDR3 length: 20 residues. The DNA of the CDR3 is TGCGCCAGCAGCCAAGACAGGGGGCTGGTGGGCGACCCGAGCAATCAGCCCCAGCATTTT. Translating gives CASSQDRGLVGDPSNQPQHF.

The chain recombines TRBV5-4 with TRBJ2-1, with D tentatively TRBD2 (6 bases). The V end was cut by 0 bases, the J end by 4 bases, with 20 bases between. This CDR3 is built from 18 residues. Per the germline V gene, CDR1 is SGHNT and CDR2 is YYREEE (reference sequence). This CDR3 reads CASSLGSGAGIRYNEQFF. In nucleotides, the CDR3 is TGTGCCAGCAGCTTGGGTTCCGGCGCGGGGATTAGATACAATGAGCAGTTCTTC.